The 17 T cell receptor beta chains below were found in one sample sequenced in a study of beta chain features in type 1 diabetes. Expressed TCRB transcripts were sequenced because the isolated RNA had all been reverse transcribed beforehand. Using immunoSEQ multiplex PCR, the repertoire was profiled, and TCRdb retains in-frame clones only, with some absent. Here the sample spans around 280,000 clones, 7% to 9% being singletons. The sequenced sample was central memory CD4+ T cells from blood. The receptor source for this set is a young woman in good health.

This clone was recorded many times. The V gene is TRBV7-2, the J gene TRBJ2-3, with TRBD2 matching 9 bases. Germline values: CDR1 SGHTA, CDR2 FQGNSA. This CDR3 region has 15 residues. The ends lost 5 bases at V and 3 bases at J; junction bases unmatched: 6. The CDR3 sequence: CASSPGTSRTDTQYF. DNA of the CDR3: TGTGCCAGCAGCCCAGGGACTAGCCGAACAGATACGCAGTATTTT.

The chain is built from TRBV21-1 and TRBJ2-3. TRBV21-1 is shown as a pseudogene. This CDR3 region has 14 residues. CDR3 in DNA: TGTGCCAGCAGCAGCAGCCCGCAATCTGATACGCAGTATTTT. Residues: CASSSSPQSDTQYF.

In this sample, this clone turned up a few times. The chain employs TRBV5-8 and TRBJ2-2, with D possibly being TRBD1 (6 bases). The CDR3 has 14 residues. Trimming took 5 bases from V and 3 from J, leaving 11 bases between them. The germline CDR1 and CDR2 sequences are SGHTS and YDEGEE. The CDR3 sequence: CASRAGVDTGELFF. In nucleotides, the CDR3 is TGTGCCAGCAGAGCAGGGGTCGACACCGGGGAGCTGTTTTTT.

This clone occurred many times. The gene calls are TRBV10-3 and TRBJ2-1, with 8 bases matching TRBD1. The CDR3 totals 13 residues. The junction had 2 bases not matched to a gene; V was cut back by 10 bases and J by 0 bases. Germline V gene lookup returns CDR1 ENHRY and CDR2 SYGVKD. The CDR3 protein is CATQGASYNEQFF. The CDR3 DNA reads as TGTGCCACCCAGGGGGCCTCCTACAATGAGCAGTTCTTC.

This clone appeared a few times. J is TRBJ2-5 and V is TRBV13; TRBD1 is a possible D gene (5 bases). The germline V gene has CDR1 PRHDT and CDR2 FYEKMQ (reference sequence). The CDR3 sequence is 14 residues long. V lost 3 bases and J 2 bases, leaving 10 bases between the germline ends. CDR3 in amino acids: CASSFGAGQETQYF. The CDR3 nucleotides are TGTGCCAGCAGCTTTGGTGCAGGGCAAGAGACCCAGTACTTC. The variable domain in full, completed from reference TRBV13 and TRBJ2-5, reads AAGVIQSPRHLIKEKRETATLKCYPIPRHDTVYWYQQGPGQDPQFLISFYEKMQSDKGSIPDRFSAQQFSDYHSELNMSSLELGDSALYFCASSFGAGQETQYFGPGTRLLVL.

For this clone: One base separates it from a far larger clone, so it is likely a read error. The V gene is TRBV4-3, the J gene TRBJ2-7, with D unresolved. This CDR3 comprises 13 residues. Germline CDR1 and CDR2: LGHNA and YSLEER. Trimming shortened V by 4 bases and J by 0 bases, and 7 bases separated the two germline ends. The CDR3 bases are TGCGCCAGCAGCCGGCGGAACTCCTACGAGCAGTACTTC. Translated, it gives CASSRRNSYEQYF.

This clone was seen a handful of times. A read error may account for a junction end that differs from germline. The chain carries TRBV11-2 and TRBJ1-3; no definite D call. The CDR3 contains 14 residues. The germline gives CDR1 SGHAT, CDR2 FQNNGV. CDR3: CASRLGGSGNTIYF. In DNA, the CDR3 is TGTGCCAGCAGGTTAGGTGGCTCTGGAAACACCATATATTTT.

This clone was counted only a few times. The chain joins TRBV29-1 to TRBJ2-5; D gene ambiguous. With the DNA end fitting TRBJ2-7 better, the J assignment may be wrong. This CDR3 comprises 14 residues. In germline, CDR1 is SQVTM, CDR2 ANQGSEA. The CDR3 DNA reads TGCAGCGTTGAAGATAATGGGAAGAAATACGAGCAGTACTTC. Its protein product is CSVEDNGKKYEQYF.

This clone was seen a few times. The V and J genes are TRBV29-1 and TRBJ1-5, with a tentative D call TRBD1 (5 bases). The CDR3 totals 11 residues. V was cut by 4 bases and J by 9 bases, with 10 bases left in between. The germline gives CDR1 SQVTM, CDR2 ANQGSEA. The CDR3 reads CSVGDQGPQHF. CDR3 in DNA: TGCAGCGTTGGAGACCAGGGGCCCCAGCATTTT.

V gene TRBV7-9 combines with J gene TRBJ1-1; TRBD1 agrees at 7 bases. The CDR3 extends over 12 amino acids. The germline CDR1 and CDR2 sequences are SEHNR and FQNEAQ (reference sequence). The V segment lost 3 bases and the J segment 8 bases; nucleotides outside the gene matches: 3. The CDR3 region is CASSFGQAEAFF. As DNA, the CDR3 is TGTGCCAGCAGCTTTGGACAGGCCGAAGCTTTCTTT.

This chain uses TRBV5-4 with TRBJ2-1, with 10 bases that match TRBD2. The V gene's germline CDR1 is SGHNT and CDR2 YYREEE (reference sequence). The length of the CDR3 is 17 residues. With V trimmed by 3 bases and J by 6 bases, 12 bases remained unmatched. The CDR3 region is CASSSTLAGVSRNEQFF. DNA of the CDR3: TGTGCCAGCAGCTCTACCCTAGCGGGAGTATCTCGCAATGAGCAGTTCTTC. Together with reference TRBV5-4 and TRBJ2-1, the CDR3 gives the full variable domain: ETGVTQSPTHLIKTRGQQVTLRCSSQSGHNTVSWYQQALGQGPQFIFQYYREEENGRGNFPPRFSGLQFPNYSSELNVNALELDDSALYLCASSSTLAGVSRNEQFFGPGTRLTVL.

This clone was detected ten times or more. The chain joins TRBV7-6 to TRBJ1-4; tentative D call: TRBD1 (6 bases). The CDR3 length is 14 residues. Per germline, CDR1 SGHVS and CDR2 FNYEAQ. Trimming took 5 bases from V and 8 from J, leaving 15 bases between them. This CDR3 reads CASSRTQGGEKLFF. The CDR3 region has the DNA TGTGCCAGCAGCCGCACACAGGGAGGGGAAAAACTGTTTTTT.

The rearrangement joins TRBV9 to TRBJ2-1; D tentatively reads TRBD1 or TRBD2 (5 bases each). The CDR3 sequence is 15 residues long. V lost 3 bases and J 8 bases, leaving 18 bases between the germline ends. Germline CDR1 reads SGDLS; CDR2 reads YYNGEE. The CDR3 is CASSETNYLGHEQFF. The CDR3 DNA is TGTGCCAGCAGCGAGACTAACTACCTGGGACATGAGCAGTTCTTC. The full variable domain, completed using reference TRBV9 and TRBJ2-1, is DSGVTQTPKHLITATGQRVTLRCSPRSGDLSVYWYQQSLDQGLQFLIQYYNGEERAKGNILERFSAQQFPDLHSELNLSSLELGDSALYFCASSETNYLGHEQFFGPGTRLTVL.

The table lists this clone with a few counts. The J gene is TRBJ1-1, the V gene TRBV19; possibly TRBD1 for D (5 bases). Trimming pared 8 bases from V and 1 base from J, leaving 11 bases between. Looked up from germline, CDR1 is LNHDA and CDR2 is SQIVND (reference sequence). The CDR3 consists of 13 residues. As DNA, the CDR3 is TGTGCCAGTCGTACCAGGGCGAACACTGAAGCTTTCTTT. Protein: CASRTRANTEAFF.

The V call is TRBV11-2, the J call TRBJ2-7, with D perhaps TRBD1 (5 bases). The CDR3 is 14 amino acids. Germline V gene sequence: CDR1 SGHAT, CDR2 FQNNGV. The V and J ends lost 4 bases and 3 bases respectively, with 13 bases between them. The CDR3 bases are TGTGCCAGCAGCTCAAGGGGTCTCAACTACGAGCAGTACGTC. The encoded protein is CASSSRGLNYEQYV.

This clone appeared a few times. This sequence joins TRBV29-1 and TRBJ2-4; D perhaps matches TRBD2 (6 bases). This CDR3 spans 12 amino acids. Germline-derived CDR1 and CDR2 are SQVTM and ANQGSEA. The CDR3 loop is CSFRGAKNIQYF. As DNA, the CDR3 is TGCAGTTTCCGGGGGGCCAAAAACATTCAGTACTTC.

This clone has only a few counts. This chain uses TRBV7-2 with TRBJ2-7, with TRBD2 matching 8 bases. Germline CDR1 and CDR2: SGHTA and FQGNSA. The CDR3 runs to 13 residues. Germline trimming cut 3 bases from V and 3 bases from J; bases unmatched to any gene: 1. The CDR3 DNA reads TGTGCCAGCAGCTTCCTAGCGGGCTACGAGCAGTACTTC. This encodes CASSFLAGYEQYF.